The 27 T cell receptor beta chains reported below all come from one sample, sequenced in a study of early T cells in non-severe SARS-CoV-2 infection. TCRdb redid the calling of the 5' RACE reads with MiXCR, one entry per CDR3 protein. In the table there are 100,000 to 150,000 distinct CDR3 sequences, around 14% of which are singletons. Sequencing was carried out using whole blood. All receptors come from an adult who was a healthcare worker with PCR-confirmed SARS-CoV-2 infection or an uninfected control (not recorded which).

Concerning this clonotype itself: The junction departs from the called germline gene at one end, perhaps through a read error. This chain joins TRBV14 and TRBJ2-1; D gene uncertain. CDR3 length: 13 residues. CDR1 is SGHDN, CDR2 FVKESK, per germline. CDR3 sequence (DNA): TGTACCAGCAGCCGTTACAGAACTAATGAGCAGTTCTTC. As protein: CTSSRYRTNEQFF.

V gene TRBV4-1 combines with J gene TRBJ2-4; 7 positions agree with TRBD1. The CDR3 is made up of 14 amino acids. Germline assignment: CDR1 MGHRA and CDR2 YSYEKL. V trimming: 5 bases; J trimming: 8 bases; junction bases outside the gene matches: 9. DNA of the CDR3: TGCGCCAGCAGCAAGCCCGGGACAGTTCACATTCAGTACTTC. Its translation is CASSKPGTVHIQYF.

This clonotype was found many times. This chain joins TRBV20-1 and TRBJ2-3; 7 nucleotides agree with TRBD2. The V gene's germline CDR1 is DFQATT and CDR2 SNEGSKA (reference sequence). Trimming took 3 bases from V and 2 from J; bases not matched to a gene: 5. This CDR3 contains 14 residues. The CDR3 region is CSARWRGSTDTQYF. The DNA for the CDR3 is TGCAGTGCTAGGTGGCGGGGGTCCACAGATACGCAGTATTTT.

This clonotype was detected a few times. J is TRBJ1-2 and V is TRBV12-3 or TRBV12-4, with D perhaps TRBD1 (6 bases). The CDR3 contains 13 residues. The V end lost 6 bases, the J end lost 4 bases, and 12 bases lay between the germline ends. The chain's CDR3 is CASSLQGTYGYTF. The DNA of the CDR3 is TGTGCCAGCAGCCTTCAGGGGACCTATGGCTACACCTTC.

This clonotype was counted only a few times. The chain uses TRBV2 and TRBJ1-6; D is ambiguous. Trimming stripped 3 bases from V and 6 bases from J, with 9 bases between. Germline CDR1 and CDR2: SNHLY and FYNNEI. This CDR3 has 14 residues. The CDR3 spells CASSDGIGNSPLHF. The CDR3 DNA reads TGTGCCAGCAGTGACGGAATTGGTAATTCACCCCTCCACTTT.

A few counts support this clonotype. CDR3 nucleotide sequence: TGTGCCAGCAGCTTAGACGCAGATCAGCCCCAGCATTTT. This encodes CASSLDADQPQHF. The chain uses TRBV7-9 and TRBJ1-5; D remains unclear. This CDR3 comprises 13 residues. Between the trimmed V and J ends, which lost 1 base and 5 bases, there was a span of 6 bases. CDR1 and CDR2 (germline): SEHNR, FQNEAQ (reference sequence).

The chain joins TRBV18 to TRBJ2-7, with D perhaps matching TRBD1 (5 bases). The germline V gene has CDR1 KGHSH and CDR2 LQKENI. V lost 0 bases and J lost 5, with 17 bases in between. The length of the CDR3 is 16 residues. The DNA for the CDR3 is TGTGCCAGCTCACCACCGGGATATCAGGGCAGGGACGAGCAGTACTTC. The encoded protein is CASSPPGYQGRDEQYF.

This clonotype was recorded many times. The chain uses TRBV4-1 and TRBJ1-5; D is unclear. Trimming cost V 0 bases and J 0 bases, with 9 bases left between them. The germline gives CDR1 MGHRA, CDR2 YSYEKL. CDR3 length: 16 residues. CDR3 sequence: CASSQDLAFSNQPQHF. CDR3 sequence (DNA): TGCGCCAGCAGCCAAGATTTGGCATTTAGCAATCAGCCCCAGCATTTT.

This rearrangement joins TRBV7-9 to TRBJ1-2; 9 bases fit TRBD1. Looked up from germline, CDR1 is SEHNR and CDR2 is FQNEAQ (reference sequence). The ends lost 4 bases at V and 5 bases at J; junction bases unmatched: 8. CDR3 length: 15 residues. CDR3 in amino acids: CASSSGQGMRYGYTF. CDR3 DNA sequence: TGTGCCAGCAGCTCTGGACAGGGGATGCGGTATGGCTACACCTTC.

The rearrangement joins TRBV28 to TRBJ1-1; D remains ambiguous. Germline CDR1 reads MDHEN; CDR2 reads SYDVKM. The germline V and J ends were trimmed by 5 bases and 6 bases, with 10 bases remaining between them. The CDR3 is 12 amino acids. CDR3 sequence (DNA): TGTGCCAGCAGTCCCCCGAGGGCTGAAGCTTTCTTT. Translation: CASSPPRAEAFF.

This clonotype has only a few counts. The V call is TRBV10-3, the J call TRBJ1-2; 9 nucleotides agree with TRBD1. Losses at the gene ends were 5 bases for V and 6 bases for J; bases not matched to a gene: 7. The CDR3 extends over 14 amino acids. Per the germline V gene, CDR1 is ENHRY and CDR2 is SYGVKD. The CDR3 nucleotides read TGTGCCATCAGTAGAACAGGGGGCGCAGATGGCTACACCTTC. Protein sequence: CAISRTGGADGYTF.

V gene TRBV30 combines with J gene TRBJ2-5; D remains unclear. The V end was cut by 0 bases, the J end by 5 bases, with 7 bases between. CDR3 length equals 12 residues. Looked up from germline, CDR1 is GTSNPN and CDR2 is SVGIG (reference sequence). The CDR3 coding sequence is TGTGCCTGGAGTGTACACCGGGAGACCCAGTACTTC. Amino acids: CAWSVHRETQYF. The full variable domain, completed using reference TRBV30 and TRBJ2-5, is SQTIHQWPATLVQPVGSPLSLECTVEGTSNPNLYWYRQAAGRGLQLLFYSVGIGQISSEVPQNLSASRPQDRQFILSSKKLLLSDSGFYLCAWSVHRETQYFGPGTRLLVL.

In this sample, this clonotype turned up many times. The chain is built from TRBV29-1 and TRBJ1-1, with 8 bases aligning to TRBD1. The CDR3 runs to 11 residues. Germline trimming cut 7 bases from V and 7 bases from J; bases unmatched to any gene: 5. CDR1 and CDR2 (germline): SQVTM, ANQGSEA. The CDR3 DNA follows: TGCAGCGCTGGGACAGGTAATGAAGCTTTCTTT. It translates to CSAGTGNEAFF.

This clonotype has a handful of counts. The rearrangement joins TRBV20-1 to TRBJ2-7, with a possible D match to TRBD1 (6 bases). V gave up 5 bases and J gave up 0 bases, with 17 bases separating them. The CDR3 runs 15 residues. Germline values: CDR1 DFQATT, CDR2 SNEGSKA (reference sequence). The CDR3 protein is CSASNLAGVSYEQYF. The CDR3 bases are TGCAGTGCTTCAAACTTGGCAGGGGTCTCCTACGAGCAGTACTTC.

This clonotype was found a few times. The chain employs TRBV5-1 and TRBJ2-1; a possible D gene is TRBD1 (6 bases). The CDR3 is 17 amino acids. Per the germline V gene, CDR1 is SGHRS and CDR2 is YFSETQ. The V end lost 5 bases, the J end lost 1 base, and 19 bases lay between the germline ends. Here the CDR3 DNA reads TGCGCCAGCAGAGGTAACGAACAGGGAGCATCCTACAATGAGCAGTTCTTC. Translation gives CASRGNEQGASYNEQFF.

The rearrangement joins TRBV2 to TRBJ2-1; perhaps TRBD1 as D (5 bases). V was trimmed by 2 bases and J by 7 bases, leaving 15 bases between them. This CDR3 has 15 amino acids. Germline values: CDR1 SNHLY, CDR2 FYNNEI. CDR3 loop: CASSEQGVGINEQFF. The CDR3 bases are TGTGCCAGCAGTGAACAAGGGGTGGGGATAAATGAGCAGTTCTTC.

Here the CDR3 reads CASSPSGGGGQPQHF. The CDR3 DNA is TGCGCCAGCAGCCCATCCGGGGGGGGCGGCCAGCCCCAGCATTTT. V gene TRBV4-1 combines with J gene TRBJ1-5; possibly TRBD1 for D (6 bases). The V end lost 4 bases, the J end lost 7 bases, and 17 bases lay between the germline ends. CDR3 length equals 15 residues. CDR1 and CDR2 (germline): MGHRA, YSYEKL.

A few counts support this clonotype. This chain connects TRBV19 to TRBJ2-1, with 7 bases lining up with TRBD2. The CDR3 is made up of 13 amino acids. Germline V gene sequence: CDR1 LNHDA, CDR2 SQIVND (reference sequence). Losses at the gene ends were 6 bases for V and 6 bases for J; bases not matched to a gene: 5. DNA of the CDR3: TGTGCCAGTAGAGTAGCGGGCGTCAATGAGCAGTTCTTC. Translated: CASRVAGVNEQFF. Looking up the rest from reference TRBV19 and TRBJ2-1 gives the full variable domain: DGGITQSPKYLFRKEGQNVTLSCEQNLNHDAMYWYRQDPGQGLRLIYYSQIVNDFQKGDIAEGYSVSREKKESFPLTVTSAQKNPTAFYLCASRVAGVNEQFFGPGTRLTVL.

This clonotype was observed at least ten times. The DNA of the CDR3 is TGCAGCGTTGTGCCGGGACAAAGCTACGAGCAGTACTTC. Protein product: CSVVPGQSYEQYF. The V call is TRBV29-1, the J call TRBJ2-7, with a weak D call TRBD1 (6 bases). Germline V gene sequence: CDR1 SQVTM, CDR2 ANQGSEA. The CDR3 totals 13 residues. V gave up 4 bases and J gave up 3 bases, with 13 bases separating them.

The rearrangement joins TRBV10-3 to TRBJ2-1, with 10 nucleotides matching TRBD1. The germline CDR1 and CDR2 sequences are ENHRY and SYGVKD. V gave up 4 bases and J gave up 9 bases; unmatched junction bases: 6. The length of the CDR3 is 14 residues. CDR3 in amino acids: CAISVGDRGAEQFF. For the CDR3, the DNA is TGTGCCATCAGTGTTGGGGACAGGGGAGCTGAGCAGTTCTTC.

This clonotype was detected only a few times. The rearrangement uses TRBV6-6 and TRBJ2-2, with D unclear. The germline CDR1 and CDR2 sequences are MNHNY and SVGAGI (reference sequence). V shed 8 bases and J shed 5 bases, with 9 bases lying between them. The CDR3 runs 12 residues. This CDR3 reads CASAHGTGELFF. The CDR3 coding sequence is TGTGCCAGCGCTCACGGGACCGGGGAGCTGTTTTTT.

This clonotype was counted ten times or more. V gene TRBV5-4 combines with J gene TRBJ1-1; TRBD1 is a possible D gene (6 bases). CDR3 size: 17 residues. The germline gives CDR1 SGHNT, CDR2 YYREEE (reference sequence). The V and J ends lost 5 bases and 1 base respectively, with 21 bases between them. The CDR3 region is CASSPSVRGARNTEAFF. As DNA, the CDR3 is TGTGCCAGCAGTCCCAGCGTGCGGGGGGCTAGGAACACTGAAGCTTTCTTT.

V usage is TRBV20-1 and J usage is TRBJ1-1; a weak D match, TRBD1 (5 bases). V was pared by 6 bases and J by 3 bases, with 14 bases between. From germline, CDR1 is DFQATT and CDR2 SNEGSKA (reference sequence). The CDR3 runs 13 residues. CDR3 residues: CSAPGLSDTEAFF. The CDR3 DNA is TGCAGTGCCCCGGGGCTTTCTGACACTGAAGCTTTCTTT.

V usage is TRBV13 and J usage is TRBJ1-5; D is ambiguous. CDR1 is PRHDT, CDR2 FYEKMQ, per germline (reference sequence). CDR3 size: 12 residues. The V end was cut by 2 bases, the J end by 4 bases, with 3 bases between. The chain's CDR3 is CASSLLNQPQHF. CDR3 bases: TGTGCCAGCAGCTTACTAAATCAGCCCCAGCATTTT.

The V and J genes are TRBV14 and TRBJ1-6; 9 bases are shared with TRBD1. Germline V gene data show CDR1 as SGHDN and CDR2 as FVKESK. V gave up 2 bases and J gave up 4 bases; unmatched junction bases: 3. The CDR3 covers 16 residues. The CDR3 coding sequence is TGTGCCAGCAGCCAAATCGGGACAGGGTATAATTCACCCCTCCACTTT. It encodes CASSQIGTGYNSPLHF.

Only a few counts were recorded for this clonotype. This rearrangement joins TRBV7-6 to TRBJ2-5; D gene ambiguous. Germline-derived CDR1 and CDR2 are SGHVS and FNYEAQ. V was shortened by 5 bases and J by 5 bases, with 15 bases between the two germline ends. This CDR3 spans 14 amino acids. CDR3 in amino acids: CASSPGPAGETQYF. CDR3 nucleotides: TGTGCCAGCAGCCCCGGACCGGCCGGGGAGACCCAGTACTTC.

This clonotype appeared a few times. The chain uses TRBV4-1 and TRBJ2-2, with no clear D. V was clipped by 4 bases and J by 0 bases, with 12 bases between them. The CDR3 loop spans 16 amino acids. From germline, CDR1 is MGHRA and CDR2 YSYEKL. The CDR3: CASSRSLGTNTGELFF. The DNA for the CDR3 is TGCGCCAGCAGCCGTTCCCTAGGGACGAACACCGGGGAGCTGTTTTTT.